The rows below give T cell receptor beta chains drawn from one sample of a study of OX40 agonist ivuxolimab in advanced cancers. The data were produced by immunoSEQ multiplex PCR, yet TCRdb's version contains in-frame clones alone and is incomplete. The repertoire holds some 95,000 clones, with more than 85% as singletons. This specimen consisted of CD4+ or CD8+ T cells sorted from blood, obtained in a trial of the OX40 agonist ivuxolimab. Receptors originate from an adult with an advanced solid tumor such as melanoma, head and neck, liver or kidney cancer. Each CDR3 is given with its conserved first and last residue. A clone size is listed for some rows: how often the clone was seen (once, few, many), or a class if it is expanded.

clone_size	j_call	v_call	cdr3_aa
once	TRBJ1-4	TRBV6-5	CASSYSGLVEKLFF
NA	TRBJ1-5	TRBV6-5	CASSGTGTQPQHF
once	TRBJ2-4	TRBV6-6	CASGAGGAKNIQYF
NA	TRBJ2-7	TRBV2	CASSGVFWTPSYEQYF
NA	TRBJ2-5	TRBV7-2	CASSLGLAGEDGKTQYF
NA	TRBJ1-5	TRBV6-1	CASSEQGWGDTYQPQHF
once	TRBJ2-1	TRBV5-1	CASSPGAGSYNEQFF
NA	TRBJ2-7	TRBV10-1	CASSEAGPGRGEQYF
few	TRBJ1-3	TRBV19	CASSSIQGSGNTIYF
NA	TRBJ2-1	TRBV18	CASSPPSGTSGSNEQFF
NA	TRBJ2-1	TRBV11-2	CASGEGGNEQFF
NA	TRBJ1-2	TRBV5-1	CASSLSGQGEGYGYTF
once	TRBJ2-3	TRBV27	CASSVGDTQYF
NA	TRBJ2-7	TRBV5-1	CASSDGGTSVGTEQYF
NA	TRBJ1-2	TRBV6-1	CASSDRGSYGYTF
NA	TRBJ2-5	TRBV5-1	CASSRVGTVQETQYF
NA	TRBJ2-2	TRBV30	CALNLLAGGTGELFF
NA	TRBJ2-3	TRBV6-9	CASSMGTGITPVGPPDTQYF
NA	TRBJ2-3	TRBV7-2	CASSLAGVRDTQYF
once	TRBJ2-5	TRBV7-3	CASSPDGTVETQYF
once	TRBJ2-7	TRBV28	CASSFFTSGTSQYF
NA	TRBJ2-5	TRBV5-1	CASSLTASIQETQYF
NA	TRBJ2-7	TRBV28	CASSLGRGASYEQYF
NA	TRBJ2-1	TRBV5-1	CASTWDRIGKNNEQFF
NA	TRBJ1-3	TRBV6-1	CASRPGDPGNTIYF
NA	TRBJ2-3	TRBV7-3	CASSLSGARGDTQYF
NA	TRBJ2-5	TRBV19	CASSMTGEAQYF
few	TRBJ2-7	TRBV7-9	CASSLGEGQLPHF
NA	TRBJ1-2	TRBV9	CASSVDPELYGYTF
NA	TRBJ2-7	TRBV7-9	CASSLAGGRPYEQYF
NA	TRBJ1-3	TRBV6-6	CASRELSGNTIYF
NA	TRBJ2-2	TRBV6-5	CASSYSTGRGTGELFF
NA	TRBJ2-1	TRBV15	CATSRGGTSANEQFF